Below are 21 T cell receptor beta chains sequenced from a single sample in a study of OX40 agonist ivuxolimab in advanced cancers. Method: immunoSEQ multiplex PCR; TCRdb's copy keeps in-frame clones and lacks some. This sample yields 67,000 or so clones, of which around 87% are seen a single time; 1.1% belongs to the top ten. Sequenced here: CD4+ or CD8+ T cells sorted from blood, sampled in a trial of the OX40 agonist ivuxolimab. The source of these receptors is an adult with an advanced solid tumor such as melanoma, head and neck, liver or kidney cancer.

This chain links TRBV11-2 with TRBJ1-1; D gene uncertain. From germline, CDR1 is SGHAT and CDR2 FQNNGV. The CDR3 runs to 13 residues. Between the trimmed V and J ends, which lost 3 bases and 3 bases, there was a span of 8 bases. CDR3 bases: TGTGCCAGCAGCTTGCTCGGGTACACTGAAGCTTTCTTT. It encodes CASSLLGYTEAFF.

V is TRBV9 and J is TRBJ2-1, with 14 nucleotides matching TRBD2. The CDR3 sequence is 17 residues long. Trimming removed 4 bases from V and 3 bases from J; junction bases left unmatched: 6. Germline CDR1 reads SGDLS; CDR2 reads YYNGEE. Written as DNA, the CDR3 is TGTGCCAGCAGCATCCGACTAGCGGGAGGGGTCTACAATGAGCAGTTCTTC. It translates to CASSIRLAGGVYNEQFF.

The gene calls are TRBV25-1 and TRBJ1-1, with D unresolved. The germline V gene encodes CDR1 MGHDK and CDR2 SYGVNS. The CDR3 sequence is 13 residues long. V was clipped by 3 bases and J by 2 bases, with 7 bases between them. CDR3 nucleotides: TGTGCCAGCAGTGAGAAAAGAAACACTGAAGCTTTCTTT. Translating gives CASSEKRNTEAFF. Combining the CDR3 with reference TRBV25-1 and TRBJ1-1 gives the whole variable domain EADIYQTPRYLVIGTGKKITLECSQTMGHDKMYWYQQDPGMELHLIHYSYGVNSTEKGDLSSESTVSRIRTEHFPLTLESARPSHTSQYLCASSEKRNTEAFFGQGTRLTVV.

V gene TRBV6-1 combines with J gene TRBJ2-5, with a possible D match to TRBD2 (6 bases). The CDR3 covers 11 residues. From germline, CDR1 is MNHNS and CDR2 SASEGT. V shed 8 bases and J shed 5 bases, with 9 bases lying between them. CDR3: CASGTAETQYF. As DNA, the CDR3 is TGTGCCAGCGGGACTGCGGAGACCCAGTACTTC.

The chain has TRBV25-1 and TRBJ2-7; a weak D match, TRBD2 (6 bases). Germline lookup yields CDR1 MGHDK and CDR2 SYGVNS. The V end lost 8 bases, the J end lost 2 bases, and 13 bases lay between the germline ends. This CDR3 spans 13 amino acids. The CDR3 DNA follows: TGTGCCAGCGGCCGGGACTTCCCCTACGAGCAGTACTTC. This gives the protein CASGRDFPYEQYF.

The CDR3 loop is CASSRDTASTDTQYF. DNA of the CDR3: TGTGCCAGCAGCCGGGACACTGCTAGCACAGATACGCAGTATTTT. V usage is TRBV6-1 and J usage is TRBJ2-3, with D possibly matching TRBD1 (6 bases). In germline, CDR1 is MNHNS, CDR2 SASEGT. V was shortened by 6 bases and J by 0 bases, with 13 bases between the two germline ends. CDR3 length: 15 residues.

The chain combines TRBV6-4 with TRBJ2-1; D may correspond to TRBD1 or TRBD2 (5 bases each). The V gene lost 5 bases and the J gene lost 3 bases, with 8 bases spanning the gap. Germline V gene data show CDR1 as MRHNA and CDR2 as SNTAGT. CDR3 size: 13 residues. The CDR3: CASSRDHYNEQFF. The CDR3 region has the DNA TGTGCCAGCAGTCGGGACCACTACAATGAGCAGTTCTTC.

V and J are TRBV27 and TRBJ2-1; D perhaps matches TRBD2 (6 bases). Germline V gene sequence: CDR1 MNHEY, CDR2 SMNVEV (reference sequence). This CDR3 has 18 amino acids. V dropped 3 bases and J dropped 0 bases, with 18 bases sitting between them. CDR3 nucleotides: TGTGCCAGCAGTTTCCTGGCTAGCGCGAAATACTCCTACAATGAGCAGTTCTTC. Translated: CASSFLASAKYSYNEQFF.

The gene calls are TRBV7-2 and TRBJ2-1, with 9 bases matching TRBD1. The CDR3 loop spans 16 amino acids. Per germline, CDR1 SGHTA and CDR2 FQGNSA. Germline trimming cut 2 bases from V and 7 bases from J; bases unmatched to any gene: 9. CDR3 nucleotides: TGTGCCAGCAGCTTAACCGGGACAGGGATGAGAAATGAGCAGTTCTTC. It codes for CASSLTGTGMRNEQFF. Drawing the rest from reference TRBV7-2 and TRBJ2-1, the complete variable domain is GAGVSQSPSNKVTEKGKDVELRCDPISGHTALYWYRQSLGQGLEFLIYFQGNSAPDKSGLPSDRFSAERTGGSVSTLTIQRTQQEDSAVYLCASSLTGTGMRNEQFFGPGTRLTVL.

This clone showed up just a few times. This rearrangement joins TRBV10-3 to TRBJ1-1; D is undetermined. V was clipped by 10 bases and J by 2 bases, with 14 bases between them. The CDR3 covers 13 residues. Germline V gene sequence: CDR1 ENHRY, CDR2 SYGVKD. The CDR3 DNA is TGTGCCAACTCCCGGGGTACTAACACTGAAGCTTTCTTT. As protein: CANSRGTNTEAFF.

The V call is TRBV5-8, the J call TRBJ2-1, with a weak D call TRBD2 (5 bases). V was clipped by 4 bases and J by 13 bases, with 21 bases between them. CDR1 is SGHTS and CDR2 is YDEGEE in the germline V gene. This CDR3 has 14 residues. The CDR3 coding sequence is TGTGCCAGCAGCCCCCCGACTAAAACAATGAGACAGTTCTTC. As protein: CASSPPTKTMRQFF.

As to this clone: The same CDR3 can be traced to other DNA sequences in this sample. The chain employs TRBV4-2 and TRBJ1-1, with TRBD1 as a possible D gene (6 bases). The CDR3 covers 14 residues. V was shortened by 3 bases and J by 1 base, with 9 bases between the two germline ends. CDR1 LGHNA and CDR2 YNFKEQ come from the germline V gene. This CDR3 is CASSQGGQNTEAFF. DNA of the CDR3: TGTGCCAGCAGCCAGGGGGGACAGAACACTGAAGCTTTCTTT.

This clone was observed a single time. This chain uses TRBV28 with TRBJ2-7, with D maybe TRBD2 (6 bases). The ends were cut back, 6 bases at V and 2 bases at J, with 8 bases in the middle. Germline CDR1 MDHEN, CDR2 SYDVKM. The CDR3 has 12 amino acids. The CDR3 nucleotides read TGTGCCAGCAGGATAGCGGCCTACGAGCAGTACTTC. This encodes CASRIAAYEQYF.

This clone has only a few counts. This chain connects TRBV11-3 to TRBJ2-2, with D possibly TRBD1 on 7 matching bases. Trimming pared 1 base from V and 4 bases from J, leaving 13 bases between. CDR3 length equals 16 residues. The germline gives CDR1 SGHNT, CDR2 YENEEA. CDR3 bases: TGTGCCAGCAGCTTAGGGAGGGCAGGGGGCACCGGGGAGCTGTTTTTT. It encodes CASSLGRAGGTGELFF. The complete variable domain, with remaining parts taken from reference TRBV11-3 and TRBJ2-2, reads EAGVVQSPRYKIIEKKQPVAFWCNPISGHNTLYWYLQNLGQGPELLIRYENEEAVDDSQLPKDRFSAERLKGVDSTLKIQPAELGDSAVYLCASSLGRAGGTGELFFGEGSRLTVL.

This chain joins TRBV19 and TRBJ1-5; a weak D match, TRBD1 (6 bases). In germline, CDR1 is LNHDA, CDR2 SQIVND (reference sequence). This CDR3 spans 15 amino acids. Deletions cut 3 bases from V and 6 bases from J, with 15 bases between. CDR3: CASSMEQGFSQPQHF. The DNA of the CDR3 is TGTGCCAGTAGTATGGAGCAGGGGTTCAGTCAGCCCCAGCATTTT. The full variable domain, rest sourced from reference TRBV19 and TRBJ1-5, is DGGITQSPKYLFRKEGQNVTLSCEQNLNHDAMYWYRQDPGQGLRLIYYSQIVNDFQKGDIAEGYSVSREKKESFPLTVTSAQKNPTAFYLCASSMEQGFSQPQHFGDGTRLSIL.

V is TRBV14 and J is TRBJ2-1, with 10 bases aligning to TRBD2. The CDR3 covers 15 residues. Trimming took 4 bases from V and 5 from J; bases not matched to a gene: 5. Germline-derived CDR1 and CDR2 are SGHDN and FVKESK. The DNA of the CDR3 is TGTGCCAGCAGCCCTATAGCGGGAGGCAACAATGAGCAGTTCTTC. It specifies CASSPIAGGNNEQFF.

The chain uses TRBV4-2 and TRBJ1-3; 9 nucleotides match TRBD1. The J segment lost 4 bases and the V segment lost 4 bases, leaving 8 bases of the junction unmatched. Germline V CDR1 and CDR2: LGHNA, YNFKEQ. This CDR3 is built from 16 residues. CDR3 residues: CASSLFRDREGNTIYF. In DNA form, the CDR3 reads TGTGCCAGCAGCCTCTTCCGGGACAGGGAAGGAAACACCATATATTTT.

V and J are TRBV7-8 and TRBJ2-1; D is undetermined. There are 14 residues in the CDR3. Trimming shortened V by 3 bases and J by 1 base, and 7 bases separated the two germline ends. Per germline, CDR1 SGHVS and CDR2 FQNEAQ. CDR3 bases: TGTGCCAGCAGCTTGGACCGATCCTACAATGAGCAGTTCTTC. It yields the protein CASSLDRSYNEQFF.

This clone came up once. The chain employs TRBV18 and TRBJ1-1; a weak D match, TRBD1 (6 bases). Trimming cost V 3 bases and J 0 bases, with 17 bases left between them. CDR3 length equals 17 residues. Per germline, CDR1 KGHSH and CDR2 LQKENI. CDR3 loop: CASSPRGGADLNTEAFF. CDR3 coding DNA: TGTGCCAGCTCACCCCGCGGGGGGGCGGACCTGAACACTGAAGCTTTCTTT. The variable domain in full, completed from reference TRBV18 and TRBJ1-1, reads NAGVMQNPRHLVRRRGQEARLRCSPMKGHSHVYWYRQLPEEGLKFMVYLQKENIIDESGMPKERFSAEFPKEGPSILRIQQVVRGDSAAYFCASSPRGGADLNTEAFFGQGTRLTVV.

The V gene is TRBV7-2, the J gene TRBJ1-4; D call uncertain. The V gene's germline CDR1 is SGHTA and CDR2 FQGNSA. The V and J ends lost 5 bases and 5 bases respectively, with 9 bases between them. The CDR3 extends over 13 amino acids. The CDR3 coding sequence is TGTGCCAGCAGCCCAGGACCCAATGAAAAACTGTTTTTT. Residues: CASSPGPNEKLFF.

There are a few counts of this clone. The chain couples TRBV19 to TRBJ1-1; tentatively, D is TRBD1 (5 bases). V lost 5 bases and J lost 5, with 9 bases in between. The CDR3 contains 12 residues. Germline CDR1 is LNHDA and CDR2 is SQIVND (reference sequence). This CDR3 is CASSRGDTEAFF. In DNA, the CDR3 is TGTGCCAGTAGTCGAGGGGATACTGAAGCTTTCTTT.